This T cell receptor (beta chain) was retrieved from a study of blood T cell repertoires in COVID-19. Overall study context: Specimens from acute and convalescent COVID-19 originated in the United States, Italy and Spain. In each case, the material was cDNA or gDNA derived from T cells, B-cell-depleted T cells, or PBMCs.

Original analysis: Estimated nucleated cell counts came from reference gene primer amplification. The method was immunoSEQ multiplex PCR; TCRdb's version includes in-frame clones alone and lacks a portion of them. That table supplies the V and J calls and clone size; D and trimming were determined from the DNA. This sample yields about 670,000 clones, of which about 87% are seen a single time; under 0.3% belongs to the top ten. From germline, CDR1 is SQVTM and CDR2 ANQGSEA. V was cut by 7 bases and J by 6 bases, with 18 bases left in between. The CDR3 sequence is 14 residues long. This chain uses TRBV29-1 with TRBJ2-2; tentatively, D is TRBD2 (7 bases). Sequencing was performed on peripheral blood. The TCR was taken from a woman under 30 with acute or convalescent COVID-19. The CDR3 region has the DNA TGCAGCGCCCTGGGAGGGGGGAAGTCCGGGGAGCTGTTTTTT. Protein sequence: CSALGGGKSGELFF.